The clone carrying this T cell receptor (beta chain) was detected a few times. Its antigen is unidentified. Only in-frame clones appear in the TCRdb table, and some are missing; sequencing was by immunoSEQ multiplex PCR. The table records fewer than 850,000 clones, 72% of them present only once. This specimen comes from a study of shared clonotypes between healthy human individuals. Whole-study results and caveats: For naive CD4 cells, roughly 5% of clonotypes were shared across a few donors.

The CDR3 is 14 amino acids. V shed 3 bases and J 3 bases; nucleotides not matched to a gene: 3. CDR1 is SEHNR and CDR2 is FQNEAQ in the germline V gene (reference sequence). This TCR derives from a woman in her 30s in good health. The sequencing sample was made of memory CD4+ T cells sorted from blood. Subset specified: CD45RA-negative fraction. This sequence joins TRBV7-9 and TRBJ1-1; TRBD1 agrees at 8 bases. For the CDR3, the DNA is TGTGCCAGCAGCTTCGGACAGGGATACACTGAAGCTTTCTTT. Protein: CASSFGQGYTEAFF.